These T cell receptor beta chains were read from a single sample in a study of T cells after yellow fever vaccination. TCRdb independently ran MiXCR on the 5' RACE reads; one entry per CDR3 protein. The sample lists fewer than 150,000 distinct CDR3 sequences, 7.7% occurring once. Sequenced here: CD4+ T cells sorted from PBMCs, sampled 5 days after the yellow fever booster vaccination. The receptors come from a man under 40 who received the YFV17D yellow fever vaccine. CDR3s include the opening cysteine and the closing phenylalanine or tryptophan. The D gene is left open where the match is weak. Size is stated for part of the rows, as once, few or many counts, or as a class when the clone is expanded.

d_gene: NA
abundance: many
len: 11
v_gene: TRBV10-3
j_gene: TRBJ2-3
CDR3nt: TGTGCCATCAGTGAGGGGGATACGCAGTATTTT
CDR3aa: CAISEGDTQYF

d_gene: NA
abundance: NA
len: 16
v_gene: TRBV7-2
j_gene: TRBJ2-3
CDR3nt: TGTGCCAGCAGCCTACAGGGAGTGCCTAGCACAGATACGCAGTATTTT
CDR3aa: CASSLQGVPSTDTQYF

d_gene: NA
abundance: many
len: 14
v_gene: TRBV10-3
j_gene: TRBJ2-7
CDR3nt: TGTGCCATCAGTGAGGGGAGAGTCGGGTACGAGCAGTACTTC
CDR3aa: CAISEGRVGYEQYF

d_gene: TRBD2
abundance: NA
len: 14
v_gene: TRBV25-1
j_gene: TRBJ2-2
CDR3nt: TGTGCCAGTACGAGGGCGGGGGATGGCGGGGAGCTGTTTTTT
CDR3aa: CASTRAGDGGELFF

d_gene: NA
abundance: many
len: 13
v_gene: TRBV29-1
j_gene: TRBJ2-1
CDR3nt: TGCAGCGTCGACGGGGGCTCCTACAATGAGCAGTTCTTC
CDR3aa: CSVDGGSYNEQFF

d_gene: TRBD2
abundance: many
len: 15
v_gene: TRBV11-2
j_gene: TRBJ2-1
CDR3nt: TGTGCCAGCAGCTTAGTCGTAGCGGGCAACAATGAGCAGTTCTTC
CDR3aa: CASSLVVAGNNEQFF

d_gene: NA
abundance: many
len: 14
v_gene: TRBV10-3
j_gene: TRBJ1-1
CDR3nt: TGTGCCATCAGTGAGTCTCCTGGGGGCGTTGAAGCTTTCTTT
CDR3aa: CAISESPGGVEAFF

d_gene: TRBD1
abundance: NA
len: 15
v_gene: TRBV5-4
j_gene: TRBJ2-2
CDR3nt: TGTGCCAGCAGCGCGGACAGGGGGTACAACGGGGAGCTGTTTTTT
CDR3aa: CASSADRGYNGELFF

d_gene: NA
abundance: few
len: 14
v_gene: TRBV6-5
j_gene: TRBJ2-1
CDR3nt: TGTGCCAGCGGTTCCGGACACCGCGACAATGAGCAGTTCTTC
CDR3aa: CASGSGHRDNEQFF

d_gene: NA
abundance: many
len: 13
v_gene: TRBV7-2
j_gene: TRBJ2-3
CDR3nt: TGTGCCAGCAGCTTAGGGGCAGGGGATACGCAGTATTTT
CDR3aa: CASSLGAGDTQYF

d_gene: NA
abundance: many
len: 12
v_gene: TRBV3-1
j_gene: TRBJ2-3
CDR3nt: TGTGCCAGCAGCCAAGGGGTCGATACGCAGTATTTT
CDR3aa: CASSQGVDTQYF

d_gene: NA
abundance: many
len: 15
v_gene: TRBV9
j_gene: TRBJ2-5
CDR3nt: TGTGCCAGCAGCGTAGACGGACACCGGCGGGAGACCCAGTACTTC
CDR3aa: CASSVDGHRRETQYF

d_gene: NA
abundance: many
len: 15
v_gene: TRBV7-3
j_gene: TRBJ2-3
CDR3nt: TGTGCCAGCAGCCCGGGTACCCCTAGCACAGATACGCAGTATTTT
CDR3aa: CASSPGTPSTDTQYF

d_gene: TRBD2
abundance: many
len: 15
v_gene: TRBV7-8
j_gene: TRBJ2-3
CDR3nt: TGTGCCAGCAGCCCGCGACTAGCGTCCACAGATACGCAGTATTTT
CDR3aa: CASSPRLASTDTQYF

d_gene: NA
abundance: many
len: 13
v_gene: TRBV23-1
j_gene: TRBJ2-1
CDR3nt: TGCGCCAGCGGACCCGCCGGACAGCCTGAGCAGTTCTTC
CDR3aa: CASGPAGQPEQFF

d_gene: TRBD2
abundance: many
len: 12
v_gene: TRBV12-3/TRBV12-4
j_gene: TRBJ2-7
CDR3nt: TGTGCCAGCAGCCGTACTAGCGACGAGCAGTACTTC
CDR3aa: CASSRTSDEQYF

d_gene: TRBD2
abundance: few
len: 17
v_gene: TRBV7-2
j_gene: TRBJ2-3
CDR3nt: TGTGCCAGCAGCTTAGTGGGCGGGAGGGGTTGGACAGATACGCAGTATTTT
CDR3aa: CASSLVGGRGWTDTQYF

d_gene: NA
abundance: NA
len: 13
v_gene: TRBV4-3
j_gene: TRBJ1-5
CDR3nt: TGCGCCAGCAGCCAAGATACCAATCAGCCCCAGCATTTT
CDR3aa: CASSQDTNQPQHF

d_gene: TRBD2
abundance: many
len: 14
v_gene: TRBV20-1
j_gene: TRBJ2-3
CDR3nt: TGCAGTGCCCGTCTAGCGGGAGAAGGAGATACGCAGTATTTT
CDR3aa: CSARLAGEGDTQYF

d_gene: NA
abundance: many
len: 14
v_gene: TRBV5-1
j_gene: TRBJ2-1
CDR3nt: TGCGCCAGCAGCTTAATCCGGGTAGGGATTGAGCAGTTCTTC
CDR3aa: CASSLIRVGIEQFF

d_gene: NA
abundance: many
len: 14
v_gene: TRBV5-1
j_gene: TRBJ2-2
CDR3nt: TGCGCCAGCAGCTTGACAGCCGGGCCCGGGGAGCTGTTTTTT
CDR3aa: CASSLTAGPGELFF

d_gene: TRBD1
abundance: many
len: 15
v_gene: TRBV4-3
j_gene: TRBJ2-2
CDR3nt: TGCGCCAGCAGCCCTGAAGACAGGGCAGCCGGGGAGCTGTTTTTT
CDR3aa: CASSPEDRAAGELFF

d_gene: TRBD1
abundance: many
len: 16
v_gene: TRBV27
j_gene: TRBJ2-1
CDR3nt: TGTGCCAGCAGTCCGGGGACAGGTTTGGTTTACAATGAGCAGTTCTTC
CDR3aa: CASSPGTGLVYNEQFF

d_gene: TRBD1
abundance: many
len: 12
v_gene: TRBV7-9
j_gene: TRBJ1-2
CDR3nt: TGTGCCAGCAGCCGACAGGGCTATGGCTACACCTTC
CDR3aa: CASSRQGYGYTF

d_gene: NA
abundance: NA
len: 17
v_gene: TRBV15
j_gene: TRBJ2-7
CDR3nt: TGTGCCACCAGCAGAGATGTGGCAGGCACCTCCCCTTACGAGCAGTACTTC
CDR3aa: CATSRDVAGTSPYEQYF

d_gene: NA
abundance: many
len: 15
v_gene: TRBV5-1
j_gene: TRBJ2-7
CDR3nt: TGCGCCAGCAGCTTGGCCGGGCCCCCCGCCTACGAGCAGTACTTC
CDR3aa: CASSLAGPPAYEQYF

d_gene: TRBD2
abundance: few
len: 15
v_gene: TRBV7-2
j_gene: TRBJ2-7
CDR3nt: TGTGCCAGCAGCAGGGGGACTAGCGGGGTGCGGGAGCAGTACTTC
CDR3aa: CASSRGTSGVREQYF

d_gene: TRBD2
abundance: NA
len: 15
v_gene: TRBV20-1
j_gene: TRBJ2-1
CDR3nt: TGCAGTGCCAAAAAGGCTAGCGGGACCCACAATGAGCAGTTCTTC
CDR3aa: CSAKKASGTHNEQFF

d_gene: NA
abundance: many
len: 13
v_gene: TRBV28
j_gene: TRBJ2-5
CDR3nt: TGTGCCAGCAGTATAACAGATCAAGAGACCCAGTACTTC
CDR3aa: CASSITDQETQYF

d_gene: NA
abundance: many
len: 13
v_gene: TRBV28
j_gene: TRBJ1-1
CDR3nt: TGTGCCAGCAGATCCTATATCGGAGCTGAAGCTTTCTTT
CDR3aa: CASRSYIGAEAFF

d_gene: TRBD2
abundance: few
len: 16
v_gene: TRBV5-1
j_gene: TRBJ2-2
CDR3nt: TGCGCCAGCAGCTTGGGGGTAGCGGGAGACACCGGGGAGCTGTTTTTT
CDR3aa: CASSLGVAGDTGELFF

d_gene: NA
abundance: many
len: 12
v_gene: TRBV11-2
j_gene: TRBJ2-2
CDR3nt: TGTGCCAGCAAGCCGCGTTCCGGGGAGCTGTTTTTT
CDR3aa: CASKPRSGELFF

d_gene: TRBD1
abundance: many
len: 14
v_gene: TRBV5-1
j_gene: TRBJ1-1
CDR3nt: TGCGCCAGCAGGGGGACAGGGATGAACACTGAAGCTTTCTTT
CDR3aa: CASRGTGMNTEAFF

d_gene: TRBD1
abundance: many
len: 17
v_gene: TRBV7-2
j_gene: TRBJ2-5
CDR3nt: TGTGCCAGCAGCCCCGTTGGAGGGACAGGAGGGTTTGAGACCCAGTACTTC
CDR3aa: CASSPVGGTGGFETQYF

d_gene: NA
abundance: many
len: 11
v_gene: TRBV6-6
j_gene: TRBJ2-7
CDR3nt: TGTGCCAGCAGTTACCAGGCTGAGCAGTACTTC
CDR3aa: CASSYQAEQYF

d_gene: NA
abundance: many
len: 16
v_gene: TRBV5-1
j_gene: TRBJ2-2
CDR3nt: TGCGCCAGCAGCTTTGAGGGCCCTCCGAACACCGGGGAGCTGTTTTTT
CDR3aa: CASSFEGPPNTGELFF

d_gene: NA
abundance: many
len: 13
v_gene: TRBV7-2
j_gene: TRBJ2-7
CDR3nt: TGTGCCAGCAGCCCCCGTTTTACCTACGAGCAGTACTTC
CDR3aa: CASSPRFTYEQYF

d_gene: TRBD2
abundance: many
len: 15
v_gene: TRBV4-3
j_gene: TRBJ2-3
CDR3nt: TGCGCCAGCAGCTCCAGCTTGACTAGCGGAAATACGCAGTATTTT
CDR3aa: CASSSSLTSGNTQYF

d_gene: NA
abundance: NA
len: 14
v_gene: TRBV6-2/TRBV6-3
j_gene: TRBJ2-7
CDR3nt: TGTGCCAGCAGGCCGACAGGTAACACCTACGAGCAGTACTTC
CDR3aa: CASRPTGNTYEQYF

d_gene: NA
abundance: many
len: 13
v_gene: TRBV29-1
j_gene: TRBJ2-7
CDR3nt: TGCAGCGTCGAGACAGGCGTCTCCTACGAGCAGTACTTC
CDR3aa: CSVETGVSYEQYF